This T cell receptor beta chain was profiled in a study of blood T cell repertoires in COVID-19. Study at large: Nucleic acid was either cDNA or gDNA, and it came from T cells, B-cell-depleted T cells, or PBMCs.

V shed 5 bases, J shed 7 bases, and the junction held 8 bases outside the gene matches. The CDR3 sequence is 14 residues long. Germline-derived CDR1 and CDR2 are SGHTA and FQGNSA. Only a few counts were recorded for this clone. TCRdb's table, derived via immunoSEQ multiplex PCR, lists solely in-frame clones and lacks some. Of about 91,000 clones in the sample, about 88% were seen once. This chain joins TRBV7-2 and TRBJ1-3; TRBD1 agrees at 7 bases. The receptor was derived from a woman aged 80 or over with active COVID-19. Sample: peripheral blood. CDR3 nucleotides: TGTGCCAGCAGCCCCGACAGGGAAGGTAACACCATATATTTT. This gives the protein CASSPDREGNTIYF.